The rows below give T cell receptor beta chains drawn from one sample of a study of shared T cell receptors in the human thymus. Generated by immunoSEQ multiplex PCR, the TCRdb table keeps only in-frame clones and is missing some. The repertoire holds 700,000 or so clones, roughly 85% seen once, with 0.0095% to 0.013% in the top ten. These data were also reused for a study on human thymus T cells.

The sample taken for sequencing was thymocytes. These receptors came from a girl less than two years old with a congenital heart defect. CDR3s leave out the opening cysteine and the closing phenylalanine or tryptophan. Fields, in order: V gene, clone size, CDR3 protein. Clone sizes are given selectively: once, few, many, or a class where the clone is expanded.

v_gene: TRBV6-1
abundance: .
CDR3aa: ASSEADKSNWSEAF

v_gene: TRBV27
abundance: .
CDR3aa: ASSLRPVGGTGHPYEQY

v_gene: TRBV10-3
abundance: .
CDR3aa: ATWTGVTYGYT

v_gene: TRBV7-8
abundance: .
CDR3aa: ASSLPRGGLLNTEAF

v_gene: TRBV5-4
abundance: once
CDR3aa: ASSPQSWGLQANEQF

v_gene: TRBV27
abundance: .
CDR3aa: ASSLSSRGQEKNQPQH

v_gene: TRBV19
abundance: .
CDR3aa: ASSTGASSYNSPLH

v_gene: TRBV5-1
abundance: .
CDR3aa: ASSIIPGQHTGELF

v_gene: TRBV19
abundance: .
CDR3aa: ASSMVPDRAGELF

v_gene: TRBV7-2
abundance: once
CDR3aa: ASSLGIRGRGEKLF